Following are 30 T cell receptor beta chains from one sample sequenced in a study of cytomegalovirus exposure and HLA in healthy donors. PCR employed 60 Vbeta and 13 Jbeta primers. This table comes from immunoSEQ multiplex PCR, and its TCRdb copy is limited to in-frame clones, with some not included. Among roughly 120,000 clones listed, under 90% were seen once. The material sequenced was PBMCs. All receptors derive from a woman in her 30s in good health and CMV-seronegative.

This clone appeared a single time. The chain uses TRBV27 and TRBJ2-5; TRBD2 matches at 8 bases. The end of the DNA is better explained by TRBJ2-7, so the J call may be wrong. The CDR3 covers 16 residues. CDR1 MNHEY and CDR2 SMNVEV come from the germline V gene (reference sequence). CDR3 sequence (DNA): TGTGCCAGCAGTTCCTCAGCGGGAGTATTAACCTACGAGCAGTACTTC. This codes for CASSSSAGVLTYEQYF.

The V call is TRBV28, the J call TRBJ2-1; 13 nucleotides align to TRBD2. This CDR3 has 17 amino acids. Germline V CDR1 and CDR2: MDHEN, SYDVKM. V shed 5 bases, J shed 3 bases, and the junction held 7 bases outside the gene matches. As DNA, the CDR3 is TGTGCCAGCAGTCTTCCGGGACTAGCGGGAATCTACAATGAGCAGTTCTTC. This gives the protein CASSLPGLAGIYNEQFF.

The chain employs TRBV7-2 and TRBJ1-3, with D perhaps matching TRBD1 (5 bases). Germline CDR1 reads SGHTA; CDR2 reads FQGNSA. With 7 bases removed from V and 8 bases from J, the gap between germline ends came to 15 bases. The CDR3 has 13 amino acids. The CDR3 reads CASISGFRDTIYF. The CDR3 DNA reads as TGTGCCAGCATCTCAGGGTTCAGGGACACCATATATTTT.

Comment on this clone: Other nucleotide sequences from this sample produce the same CDR3. This chain uses TRBV25-1 with TRBJ1-3; 9 bases agree with TRBD1. From germline, CDR1 is MGHDK and CDR2 SYGVNS. The CDR3 runs to 14 residues. V trimming: 5 bases; J trimming: 2 bases; junction bases outside the gene matches: 1. DNA of the CDR3: TGTGCCAGCAGTAGACAGGGGGCTGGAAACACCATATATTTT. Protein: CASSRQGAGNTIYF.

The V and J genes are TRBV29-1 and TRBJ2-5; the D gene is possibly TRBD1 (6 bases). CDR1 is SQVTM and CDR2 is ANQGSEA in the germline V gene. This CDR3 is built from 12 residues. Trimming took 7 bases from V and 4 from J, leaving 13 bases between them. The CDR3 DNA reads as TGCAGCGCCCGCGACAGGACAGAGACCCAGTACTTC. Protein product: CSARDRTETQYF.

The chain recombines TRBV11-2 with TRBJ2-7; 7 bases are a match to TRBD1. Trimming at V came to 5 bases and at J to 1 base, leaving 8 bases not matched to a gene. CDR1 is SGHAT and CDR2 is FQNNGV in the germline V gene. The CDR3 has 15 residues. This chain's CDR3 is CASSLTTGRSYEQYF. The DNA of the CDR3 is TGTGCCAGCAGCCTTACGACAGGGCGATCCTACGAGCAGTACTTC.

J is TRBJ1-1 and V is TRBV30; TRBD1 agrees at 7 bases. Germline-derived CDR1 and CDR2 are GTSNPN and SVGIG (reference sequence). J lost 3 bases, V lost 4 bases, and 5 bases had no gene match. The length of the CDR3 is 13 residues. This CDR3 is CAWKDRVDTEAFF. CDR3 nucleotide sequence: TGTGCCTGGAAAGACAGGGTGGACACTGAAGCTTTCTTT.

The chain couples TRBV7-2 to TRBJ1-5; 7 nucleotides line up with TRBD1. The CDR3 length is 16 residues. Germline V gene data show CDR1 as SGHTA and CDR2 as FQGNSA. Trimming removed 3 bases from V and 0 bases from J; junction bases left unmatched: 5. The CDR3 loop is CASSFHYRGSNQPQHF. The CDR3 region has the DNA TGTGCCAGCAGCTTCCATTACAGGGGTAGCAATCAGCCCCAGCATTTT.

The chain has TRBV18 and TRBJ1-2; D is possibly TRBD1 (6 bases). The CDR3 is made up of 15 amino acids. Trimming left V 3 bases short and J 8 bases short, with 19 bases between. Germline CDR1 KGHSH, CDR2 LQKENI. The CDR3 loop reads CASSPVQGDYSGYTF. The CDR3 coding sequence is TGTGCCAGCTCACCGGTACAGGGCGACTATAGCGGCTACACCTTC. Full variable domain (missing parts from reference TRBV18 and TRBJ1-2): NAGVMQNPRHLVRRRGQEARLRCSPMKGHSHVYWYRQLPEEGLKFMVYLQKENIIDESGMPKERFSAEFPKEGPSILRIQQVVRGDSAAYFCASSPVQGDYSGYTFGSGTRLTVV.

V gene TRBV7-9 combines with J gene TRBJ2-2, with D uncertain. The CDR3 is 13 amino acids. The V end lost 1 base, the J end lost 5 bases, and 5 bases lay between the germline ends. Germline loops: CDR1 SEHNR, CDR2 FQNEAQ (reference sequence). The CDR3 region has the DNA TGTGCCAGCAGCTTAGGAGGTACCGGGGAGCTGTTTTTT. This encodes CASSLGGTGELFF.

The gene calls are TRBV2 and TRBJ2-7, with D tentatively TRBD2 (5 bases). This CDR3 is 15 amino acids long. Trimming left V 8 bases short and J 2 bases short, with 19 bases between. Germline V gene data show CDR1 as SNHLY and CDR2 as FYNNEI. In DNA, the CDR3 is TGTGCCAGCGGGTCATCGAGCGGAGATCCCTACGAGCAGTACTTC. Translating it yields CASGSSSGDPYEQYF.

V usage is TRBV7-9 and J usage is TRBJ2-7, with 9 bases aligning to TRBD1. The germline gives CDR1 SEHNR, CDR2 FQNEAQ (reference sequence). The CDR3 is made up of 15 amino acids. Trimming removed 5 bases from V and 1 base from J; junction bases left unmatched: 6. The CDR3 loop reads CASSTQGAGSYEQYF. For the CDR3, the DNA is TGTGCCAGCAGCACACAGGGGGCCGGGTCCTACGAGCAGTACTTC.

The chain employs TRBV5-8 and TRBJ2-7; D perhaps matches TRBD2 (5 bases). V lost 5 bases to trimming and J lost 1 base, with 13 bases between them. The length of the CDR3 is 14 residues. Germline V gives CDR1 SGHTS, CDR2 YDEGEE. The chain's CDR3 is CASRSGRASYEQYF. CDR3 coding DNA: TGTGCCAGCAGATCTGGGCGGGCGTCCTACGAGCAGTACTTC.

The V call is TRBV7-9, the J call TRBJ1-4; 10 nucleotides match TRBD1. The CDR3 is 17 amino acids. V shed 5 bases and J 6 bases; nucleotides not matched to a gene: 12. The V gene's germline CDR1 is SEHNR and CDR2 FQNEAQ (reference sequence). The CDR3 region has the DNA TGTGCCAGCAGCCAATCAGAGTGGGGACAGGGGCATGAAAAACTGTTTTTT. As protein: CASSQSEWGQGHEKLFF.

The chain combines TRBV4-3 with TRBJ1-1, with D possibly being TRBD1 (5 bases). The germline V gene has CDR1 LGHNA and CDR2 YSLEER. V dropped 3 bases and J dropped 3 bases, with 8 bases sitting between them. CDR3 length: 13 amino acids. CDR3 sequence (DNA): TGCGCCAGCAGCCAGAAGACAGACACTGAAGCTTTCTTT. It encodes CASSQKTDTEAFF.

V usage is TRBV27 and J usage is TRBJ1-1; maybe TRBD1 (6 bases). The ends were cut back, 8 bases at V and 7 bases at J, with 29 bases in the middle. This CDR3 is built from 17 residues. The V gene's germline CDR1 is MNHEY and CDR2 SMNVEV (reference sequence). The CDR3, as DNA: TGTGCCAGCTTACTTAATTGGGGCGGGGGGCGTCTTGATGAAGCTTTCTTT. Its translation is CASLLNWGGGRLDEAFF.

This rearrangement joins TRBV6-1 to TRBJ1-6, with D maybe TRBD1 (6 bases). The CDR3 is 16 residues long. V was clipped by 0 bases and J by 9 bases, with 15 bases between them. Germline lookup yields CDR1 MNHNS and CDR2 SASEGT. DNA for the CDR3: TGTGCCAGCAGTGAAGCGGCGTACAGGGCGGGTTCACCCCTCCACTTT. This encodes CASSEAAYRAGSPLHF.

This clone was counted between two and nine times. The rearrangement joins TRBV10-2 to TRBJ1-1; 12 bases line up with TRBD1. This CDR3 has 17 residues. CDR1 is WSHSY and CDR2 is SAAADI in the germline V gene. The V and J ends lost 4 bases and 4 bases, in that order; junction bases with no gene match: 10. The CDR3 DNA reads TGCGCCAGCAGTGTCCCGGGACAGGGGGCGGTTTTCACTGAAGCTTTCTTT. Its translation: CASSVPGQGAVFTEAFF.

This sequence joins TRBV19 and TRBJ1-4; D might be TRBD1 (6 bases). This CDR3 region has 16 residues. V lost 6 bases to trimming and J lost 0 bases, with 14 bases between them. Germline CDR1 and CDR2: LNHDA and SQIVND (reference sequence). CDR3 coding DNA: TGTGCCAGTAGCCCGGGACACCAACCAACTAATGAAAAACTGTTTTTT. Encoded protein: CASSPGHQPTNEKLFF.

This chain joins TRBV28 and TRBJ2-7, with 7 nucleotides matching TRBD2. V shed 5 bases and J 2 bases; nucleotides not matched to a gene: 9. The CDR3 consists of 15 residues. Germline loops: CDR1 MDHEN, CDR2 SYDVKM. The CDR3: CASSPRGRATYEQYF. The CDR3 region has the DNA TGTGCCAGCAGTCCCCGGGGGAGGGCGACCTACGAGCAGTACTTC.

The chain links TRBV27 to TRBJ1-1; a possible D gene is TRBD1 (5 bases). Deletions cut 3 bases from V and 7 bases from J, with 21 bases between. This CDR3 has 16 amino acids. Germline V gives CDR1 MNHEY, CDR2 SMNVEV (reference sequence). The chain's CDR3 is CASSLGNGGPPGEAFF. The DNA for the CDR3 is TGTGCCAGCAGTTTGGGGAACGGGGGTCCTCCAGGTGAAGCTTTCTTT.

This clone was seen only once. Sequence at one end of the junction differs from germline and may be a read error. The rearrangement joins TRBV14 to TRBJ2-7, with unresolved D. From germline, CDR1 is SGHDN and CDR2 FVKESK. This CDR3 is built from 15 residues. CDR3 coding DNA: TGTGCCAGCAGCCAAGAATCGTTGGGCAGGAACGTCCCTAACTTC. Amino acids: CASSQESLGRNVPNF.

The chain joins TRBV30 to TRBJ2-2, with D maybe TRBD1 (6 bases). The length of the CDR3 is 13 residues. Between the trimmed V and J ends, which lost 7 bases and 0 bases, there was a span of 9 bases. The germline V gene has CDR1 GTSNPN and CDR2 SVGIG (reference sequence). CDR3 DNA sequence: TGTGCCTCCGGACAGTCGAACACCGGGGAGCTGTTTTTT. Its translation: CASGQSNTGELFF.

The chain employs TRBV19 and TRBJ1-5; 7 bases match TRBD1. V gave up 5 bases and J gave up 3 bases; unmatched junction bases: 10. This CDR3 comprises 16 residues. Germline V gene lookup returns CDR1 LNHDA and CDR2 SQIVND (reference sequence). As DNA, the CDR3 is TGTGCCAGTAGTTTACCCTCCGGGACAGTCAATCAGCCCCAGCATTTT. It specifies CASSLPSGTVNQPQHF. Full variable domain (remainder filled in from reference TRBV19 and TRBJ1-5): DGGITQSPKYLFRKEGQNVTLSCEQNLNHDAMYWYRQDPGQGLRLIYYSQIVNDFQKGDIAEGYSVSREKKESFPLTVTSAQKNPTAFYLCASSLPSGTVNQPQHFGDGTRLSIL.

This chain connects TRBV30 to TRBJ1-2, with D perhaps matching TRBD1 (6 bases). The V gene lost 0 bases and the J gene lost 3 bases, with 11 bases spanning the gap. Per germline, CDR1 GTSNPN and CDR2 SVGIG (reference sequence). The CDR3 consists of 14 residues. CDR3 sequence reads: CAWSVRQGYYGYTF. The CDR3 coding sequence is TGTGCCTGGAGTGTACGGCAGGGGTACTATGGCTACACCTTC.

The chain couples TRBV27 to TRBJ2-2; D is undetermined. Trimming removed 5 bases at V and 6 bases at J, with 7 bases between. The CDR3 spans 12 residues. The germline CDR1 and CDR2 sequences are MNHEY and SMNVEV (reference sequence). CDR3 sequence reads: CASSTGPGELFF. The CDR3 DNA reads TGTGCCAGCAGTACTGGGCCCGGGGAGCTGTTTTTT.

J is TRBJ2-7 and V is TRBV20-1; D not resolved. Germline V gene data show CDR1 as DFQATT and CDR2 as SNEGSKA (reference sequence). V shed 0 bases and J shed 7 bases, with 7 bases lying between them. The CDR3 spans 11 residues. CDR3 in amino acids: CSARDSGEQYF. Here the CDR3 DNA reads TGCAGTGCTAGAGACTCCGGGGAGCAGTACTTC.

The chain couples TRBV27 to TRBJ2-7, with D perhaps TRBD2 (7 bases). Per germline, CDR1 MNHEY and CDR2 SMNVEV (reference sequence). V was shortened by 3 bases and J by 1 base, with 16 bases between the two germline ends. The CDR3 sequence is 16 residues long. The CDR3 DNA is TGTGCCAGCAGTTTTGGGTCGGGGGGCGCGTCCTACGAGCAGTACTTC. Amino acid sequence: CASSFGSGGASYEQYF.

The V call is TRBV5-1, the J call TRBJ1-1; no definite D call. From germline, CDR1 is SGHRS and CDR2 YFSETQ. This CDR3 contains 14 residues. V gave up 0 bases and J gave up 0 bases, with 6 bases separating them. The CDR3 nucleotides read TGCGCCAGCAGCTTGGAAGCTCTGAACACTGAAGCTTTCTTT. Translation gives CASSLEALNTEAFF.

There are a few counts of this clone. V is TRBV6-4 and J is TRBJ2-1; 8 positions match TRBD2. The V gene end was trimmed by 2 bases and the J gene end by 4 bases; junction bases not matched to a gene: 4. Per germline, CDR1 MRHNA and CDR2 SNTAGT. CDR3 length: 15 residues. The CDR3: CASSDGLAGYNEQFF. CDR3 in DNA: TGTGCCAGCAGTGACGGGCTAGCGGGTTACAATGAGCAGTTCTTC.